Listed below are T cell receptor beta chains from one sample, sequenced in a study of shared clonotypes between healthy human individuals. Produced via immunoSEQ multiplex PCR; TCRdb's table is partial and in-frame only. Here the sample spans around 600,000 clones, roughly 98% being singletons. The sequenced material came from naive CD8+ T cells sorted from blood. Receptors originate from a man younger than 45 in good health. Both conserved end residues are part of each CDR3. The D gene is left open where the match is weak. Rows may omit the clone size; those that give it use once, few, many or a size class.

v_gene: TRBV5-1; d_gene: TRBD2; abundance: .; j_gene: TRBJ2-1; CDR3aa: CASSSASGRGNEQFF; CDR3nt: TGCGCCAGCAGCTCGGCTAGCGGGAGAGGCAATGAGCAGTTCTTC
v_gene: TRBV21-1; d_gene: .; abundance: .; j_gene: TRBJ2-7; CDR3aa: CASSKGRGRQGNYEQYF; CDR3nt: TGTGCCAGCAGCAAAGGAAGAGGACGACAGGGCAACTACGAGCAGTACTTC
v_gene: TRBV5-1; d_gene: .; abundance: .; j_gene: TRBJ2-7; CDR3aa: CASSFRDSYEQYF; CDR3nt: TGCGCCAGCAGCTTCCGGGACTCCTACGAGCAGTACTTC
v_gene: TRBV5-6; d_gene: .; abundance: .; j_gene: TRBJ1-1; CDR3aa: CASSYSDTEAFF; CDR3nt: TGTGCCAGCAGCTACTCGGACACTGAAGCTTTCTTT
v_gene: TRBV7-3; d_gene: .; abundance: .; j_gene: TRBJ1-1; CDR3aa: CASSLITVAFF; CDR3nt: TGTGCCAGCAGCTTAATTACAGTGGCTTTCTTT
v_gene: TRBV29-1; d_gene: .; abundance: .; j_gene: TRBJ2-1; CDR3aa: CSVGSGVGNEQFF; CDR3nt: TGCAGCGTTGGGTCAGGGGTCGGGAATGAGCAGTTCTTC
v_gene: TRBV6-6; d_gene: TRBD1; abundance: once; j_gene: TRBJ2-2; CDR3aa: CASAGGLTGELFF; CDR3nt: TGTGCCAGCGCAGGGGGCTTGACCGGGGAGCTGTTTTTT
v_gene: TRBV13; d_gene: TRBD2; abundance: .; j_gene: TRBJ2-3; CDR3aa: CASSSGTSGSSTQYF; CDR3nt: TGTGCCAGCAGCTCCGGGACTAGCGGGAGCAGTACGCAGTATTTT
v_gene: TRBV4-1; d_gene: .; abundance: .; j_gene: TRBJ1-2; CDR3aa: CASSPRQALSNYGYTF; CDR3nt: TGCGCCAGCAGTCCACGACAGGCACTATCTAACTATGGCTACACCTTC
v_gene: TRBV6-1; d_gene: .; abundance: once; j_gene: TRBJ2-7; CDR3aa: CASTSSEQYF; CDR3nt: TGTGCCAGCACCAGCAGCGAGCAGTACTTC
v_gene: TRBV13; d_gene: .; abundance: .; j_gene: TRBJ2-7; CDR3aa: CASSSQGGGTLPSYEQYF; CDR3nt: TGTGCCAGCAGCTCACAGGGGGGGGGCACCCTTCCCTCCTACGAGCAGTACTTC
v_gene: TRBV27; d_gene: .; abundance: .; j_gene: TRBJ2-7; CDR3aa: CASSLGKRAFEQYF; CDR3nt: TGTGCCAGCAGTTTGGGGAAGAGAGCTTTCGAGCAGTACTTC
v_gene: TRBV27; d_gene: TRBD1; abundance: .; j_gene: TRBJ2-5; CDR3aa: CASSLYPYGQGRGVQETQYF; CDR3nt: TGTGCCAGCAGTTTATATCCCTACGGACAGGGGAGGGGTGTACAAGAGACCCAGTACTTC
v_gene: TRBV7-2; d_gene: .; abundance: .; j_gene: TRBJ1-4; CDR3aa: CASSKQGRPGEKLFF; CDR3nt: TGTGCCAGCAGCAAGCAGGGCCGGCCTGGTGAAAAACTGTTTTTT
v_gene: TRBV4-3; d_gene: TRBD1; abundance: .; j_gene: TRBJ2-2; CDR3aa: CASSPERTGRTGELFF; CDR3nt: TGCGCCAGCAGCCCGGAGAGGACAGGGCGGACCGGGGAGCTGTTTTTT
v_gene: TRBV9; d_gene: TRBD2; abundance: .; j_gene: TRBJ2-3; CDR3aa: CASSATLAGVDTQYF; CDR3nt: TGTGCCAGCAGCGCCACCCTAGCGGGAGTAGATACGCAGTATTTT
v_gene: TRBV18; d_gene: TRBD2; abundance: .; j_gene: TRBJ2-1; CDR3aa: CASSPGTSGRGGEQFF; CDR3nt: TGTGCCAGCTCGCCCGGGACTAGCGGGAGGGGTGGTGAGCAGTTCTTC
v_gene: TRBV7-3; d_gene: .; abundance: .; j_gene: TRBJ2-3; CDR3aa: CAPRSELTDTQYF; CDR3nt: TGTGCCCCCCGTTCGGAACTCACAGATACGCAGTATTTT
v_gene: TRBV19; d_gene: .; abundance: .; j_gene: TRBJ2-7; CDR3aa: CASSIGSYEQYF; CDR3nt: TGTGCCAGTAGTATAGGGTCCTACGAGCAGTACTTC
v_gene: TRBV29-1; d_gene: .; abundance: .; j_gene: TRBJ2-7; CDR3aa: CSVEDPAGSYEQYF; CDR3nt: TGCAGCGTTGAAGATCCTGCAGGCTCCTACGAGCAGTACTTC
v_gene: TRBV4-1; d_gene: .; abundance: .; j_gene: TRBJ2-7; CDR3aa: CASSQDWASSYEQYF; CDR3nt: TGCGCCAGCAGCCAAGATTGGGCCAGCTCCTACGAGCAGTACTTC
v_gene: TRBV27; d_gene: .; abundance: .; j_gene: TRBJ2-7; CDR3aa: CASSSLRASSYEQYF; CDR3nt: TGTGCCAGCAGTTCCCTCAGGGCTAGCTCCTACGAGCAGTACTTC
v_gene: TRBV6-5; d_gene: .; abundance: .; j_gene: TRBJ2-1; CDR3aa: CASSYYSTYNEQFF; CDR3nt: TGTGCCAGCAGTTACTACTCTACGTACAATGAGCAGTTCTTC
v_gene: TRBV5-4; d_gene: .; abundance: once; j_gene: TRBJ2-1; CDR3aa: CASSSLDDEQFF; CDR3nt: TGTGCCAGCAGCTCCCTAGATGACGAGCAGTTCTTC
v_gene: TRBV7-2; d_gene: .; abundance: .; j_gene: TRBJ1-4; CDR3aa: CASSLVKPFNEKLFF; CDR3nt: TGTGCCAGCAGCTTAGTTAAGCCATTTAACGAAAAACTGTTTTTT
v_gene: TRBV9; d_gene: .; abundance: .; j_gene: TRBJ2-3; CDR3aa: CASSVGRSTDTQYF; CDR3nt: TGTGCCAGCAGCGTAGGAAGGAGCACAGATACGCAGTATTTT
v_gene: TRBV5-5; d_gene: .; abundance: .; j_gene: TRBJ2-5; CDR3aa: CASSPTSPAMQETQYF; CDR3nt: TGTGCCAGCAGCCCAACTAGTCCGGCAATGCAAGAGACCCAGTACTTC
v_gene: TRBV4-1; d_gene: TRBD1; abundance: once; j_gene: TRBJ2-7; CDR3aa: CASSQAGTGTGEQYF; CDR3nt: TGCGCCAGCAGCCAGGCCGGGACAGGGACGGGCGAGCAGTACTTC
v_gene: TRBV14; d_gene: .; abundance: .; j_gene: TRBJ2-3; CDR3aa: CASSQEHPRGTDTQYF; CDR3nt: TGTGCCAGCAGCCAAGAGCACCCGAGGGGTACAGATACGCAGTATTTT
v_gene: TRBV25-1; d_gene: .; abundance: .; j_gene: TRBJ2-1; CDR3aa: CASSEPLEVDEQFF; CDR3nt: TGTGCCAGCAGTGAACCTCTTGAGGTCGATGAGCAGTTCTTC
v_gene: TRBV7-6; d_gene: .; abundance: .; j_gene: TRBJ2-1; CDR3aa: CASSWGDYNEQFF; CDR3nt: TGTGCCAGCAGCTGGGGGGATTACAATGAGCAGTTCTTC
v_gene: TRBV15; d_gene: TRBD2; abundance: .; j_gene: TRBJ2-3; CDR3aa: CATVKAGTSGRTDTQYF; CDR3nt: TGTGCCACCGTAAAAGCAGGGACTAGCGGGAGAACAGATACGCAGTATTTT
v_gene: TRBV4-1; d_gene: .; abundance: .; j_gene: TRBJ2-3; CDR3aa: CASSQELSGSDTQYF; CDR3nt: TGCGCCAGCAGCCAAGAACTGAGTGGTTCAGATACGCAGTATTTT
v_gene: TRBV18; d_gene: .; abundance: .; j_gene: TRBJ1-2; CDR3aa: CASSPNRRTFLNYGYTF; CDR3nt: TGTGCCAGCTCACCGAACCGGCGGACATTCCTGAACTATGGCTACACCTTC
v_gene: TRBV5-6; d_gene: .; abundance: .; j_gene: TRBJ2-7; CDR3aa: CASSWSSYEQYF; CDR3nt: TGTGCCAGCAGCTGGAGCTCCTACGAGCAGTACTTC
v_gene: TRBV4-1; d_gene: TRBD2; abundance: .; j_gene: TRBJ2-5; CDR3aa: CASSRSDGDYKATQYF; CDR3nt: TGCGCCAGCAGCCGCTCCGATGGGGACTATAAAGCGACCCAGTACTTC
v_gene: TRBV7-9; d_gene: TRBD2; abundance: once; j_gene: TRBJ2-5; CDR3aa: CASSFWGRLAGGQQETQYF; CDR3nt: TGTGCCAGCAGCTTCTGGGGGAGACTAGCGGGAGGACAGCAAGAGACCCAGTACTTC
v_gene: TRBV10-3; d_gene: .; abundance: .; j_gene: TRBJ2-7; CDR3aa: CAIRGSVGGDYEQYF; CDR3nt: TGTGCCATCAGAGGCAGCGTAGGGGGAGACTACGAGCAGTACTTC
v_gene: TRBV6-6; d_gene: .; abundance: .; j_gene: TRBJ2-2; CDR3aa: CASSYSSTGELFF; CDR3nt: TGTGCCAGCAGTTACTCGTCCACCGGGGAGCTGTTTTTT
v_gene: TRBV11-2; d_gene: TRBD1; abundance: .; j_gene: TRBJ2-1; CDR3aa: CASSLGGTGSFF; CDR3nt: TGTGCCAGCAGCTTAGGCGGGACAGGCAGTTTCTTC
v_gene: TRBV23-1; d_gene: .; abundance: .; j_gene: TRBJ2-1; CDR3aa: CASSQEGISYNEQFF; CDR3nt: TGCGCCAGCAGTCAGGAGGGGATATCCTACAATGAGCAGTTCTTC
v_gene: TRBV7-9; d_gene: TRBD2; abundance: once; j_gene: TRBJ2-1; CDR3aa: CASSSSFTGGPIEQFF; CDR3nt: TGTGCCAGCAGCTCTTCCTTTACGGGAGGGCCTATTGAGCAGTTCTTC
v_gene: TRBV6-1; d_gene: TRBD2; abundance: .; j_gene: TRBJ2-7; CDR3aa: CASRTSGESSYEQYF; CDR3nt: TGTGCCAGCAGAACTAGCGGGGAAAGCTCCTACGAGCAGTACTTC
v_gene: TRBV19; d_gene: .; abundance: .; j_gene: TRBJ1-2; CDR3aa: CASSIDPQEQRNYGYTF; CDR3nt: TGTGCCAGTAGTATAGATCCTCAGGAGCAGAGGAACTATGGCTACACCTTC
v_gene: TRBV7-6; d_gene: .; abundance: .; j_gene: TRBJ2-7; CDR3aa: CASSLGPNYEQYF; CDR3nt: TGTGCCAGCAGCTTGGGGCCAAACTACGAGCAGTACTTC
v_gene: TRBV4-1; d_gene: TRBD1; abundance: .; j_gene: TRBJ2-4; CDR3aa: CASSPEPGQGASKNIQYF; CDR3nt: TGCGCCAGCAGCCCCGAACCGGGGCAGGGGGCATCCAAAAACATTCAGTACTTC
v_gene: TRBV5-6; d_gene: .; abundance: .; j_gene: TRBJ2-2; CDR3aa: CASSQDLHTGELFF; CDR3nt: TGTGCCAGCAGCCAGGACTTACACACCGGGGAGCTGTTTTTT
v_gene: TRBV11-2; d_gene: .; abundance: .; j_gene: TRBJ2-7; CDR3aa: CASRVRGPTYEQYF; CDR3nt: TGTGCCAGCAGGGTTAGAGGTCCAACCTACGAGCAGTACTTC
v_gene: TRBV5-1; d_gene: TRBD2; abundance: .; j_gene: TRBJ2-7; CDR3aa: CASSLRLADYEQYF; CDR3nt: TGCGCCAGCAGCTTGCGCCTAGCGGACTACGAGCAGTACTTC
v_gene: TRBV11-2; d_gene: TRBD2; abundance: .; j_gene: TRBJ2-3; CDR3aa: CASSSREGGKDTQYF; CDR3nt: TGTGCCAGCAGCTCTCGGGAGGGGGGGAAAGATACGCAGTATTTT
v_gene: TRBV5-1; d_gene: .; abundance: .; j_gene: TRBJ2-1; CDR3aa: CASSSGTSRWDAQFF; CDR3nt: TGCGCCAGCAGCTCCGGGACATCTCGGTGGGATGCGCAGTTCTTC
v_gene: TRBV30; d_gene: .; abundance: few; j_gene: TRBJ2-5; CDR3aa: CAWSEQAGGTQYF; CDR3nt: TGTGCCTGGAGTGAGCAGGCCGGCGGGACCCAGTACTTC